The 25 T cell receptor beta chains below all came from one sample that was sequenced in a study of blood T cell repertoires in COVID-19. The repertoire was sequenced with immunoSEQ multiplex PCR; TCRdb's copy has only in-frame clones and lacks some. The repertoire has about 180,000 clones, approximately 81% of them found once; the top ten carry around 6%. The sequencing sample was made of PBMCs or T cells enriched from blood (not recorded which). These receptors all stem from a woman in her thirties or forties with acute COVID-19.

CDR3 DNA sequence: TGTGCCAGCAGTGACCCCAGCGGGTCGAACACCGGGGAGCTGTTTTTT. Translation: CASSDPSGSNTGELFF. This rearrangement joins TRBV6-1 to TRBJ2-2; D might be TRBD2 (6 bases). CDR1 and CDR2 from the germline V gene are MNHNS and SASEGT. With 3 bases removed from V and 0 bases from J, the gap between germline ends came to 11 bases. This CDR3 comprises 16 residues.

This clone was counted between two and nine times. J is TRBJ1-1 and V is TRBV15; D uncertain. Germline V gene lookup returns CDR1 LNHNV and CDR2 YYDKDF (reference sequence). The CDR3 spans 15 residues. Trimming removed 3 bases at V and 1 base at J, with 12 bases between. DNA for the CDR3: TGTGCCACCAGCAGGGTACCAACAGCGAACACTGAAGCTTTCTTT. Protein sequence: CATSRVPTANTEAFF.

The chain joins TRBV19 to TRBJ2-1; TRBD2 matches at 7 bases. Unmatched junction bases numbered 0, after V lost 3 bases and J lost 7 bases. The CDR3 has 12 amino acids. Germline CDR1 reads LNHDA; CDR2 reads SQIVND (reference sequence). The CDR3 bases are TGTGCCAGTAGTATGGGGGGGAATGAGCAGTTCTTC. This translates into CASSMGGNEQFF.

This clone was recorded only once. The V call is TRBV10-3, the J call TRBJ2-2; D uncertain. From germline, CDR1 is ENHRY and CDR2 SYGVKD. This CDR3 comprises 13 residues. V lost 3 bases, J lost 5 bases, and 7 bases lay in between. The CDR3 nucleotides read TGTGCCATCAGTGATACAAGTACCGGGGAGCTGTTTTTT. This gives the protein CAISDTSTGELFF.

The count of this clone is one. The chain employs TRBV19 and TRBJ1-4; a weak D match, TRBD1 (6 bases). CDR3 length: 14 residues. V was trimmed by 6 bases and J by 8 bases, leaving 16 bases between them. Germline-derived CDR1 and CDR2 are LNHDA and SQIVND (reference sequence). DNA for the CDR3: TGTGCCAGTAGCCGGCGCTCAGGGGTGGAAAAACTGTTTTTT. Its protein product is CASSRRSGVEKLFF.

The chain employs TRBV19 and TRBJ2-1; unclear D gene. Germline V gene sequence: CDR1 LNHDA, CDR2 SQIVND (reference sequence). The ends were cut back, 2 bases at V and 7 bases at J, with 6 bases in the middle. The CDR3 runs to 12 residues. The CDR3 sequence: CASSISPNEQFF. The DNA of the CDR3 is TGTGCCAGTAGTATATCCCCAAATGAGCAGTTCTTC.

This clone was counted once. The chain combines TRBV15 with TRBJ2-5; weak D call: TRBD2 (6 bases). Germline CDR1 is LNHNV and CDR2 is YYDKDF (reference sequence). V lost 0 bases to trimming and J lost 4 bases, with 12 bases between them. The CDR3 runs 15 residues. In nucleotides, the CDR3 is TGTGCCACCAGCAGAGATCTCCAGGGAGGAGAGACCCAGTACTTC. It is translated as CATSRDLQGGETQYF. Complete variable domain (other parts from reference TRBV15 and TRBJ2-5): DAMVIQNPRYQVTQFGKPVTLSCSQTLNHNVMYWYQQKSSQAPKLLFHYYDKDFNNEADTPDNFQSRRPNTSFCFLDIRSPGLGDTAMYLCATSRDLQGGETQYFGPGTRLLVL.

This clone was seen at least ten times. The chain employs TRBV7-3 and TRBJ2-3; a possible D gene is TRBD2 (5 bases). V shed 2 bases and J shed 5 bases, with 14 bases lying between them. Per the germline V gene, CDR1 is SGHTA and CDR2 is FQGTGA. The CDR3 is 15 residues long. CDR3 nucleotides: TGTGCCAGCAGCTTAGTCTCGGGGTCAGTAGATACGCAGTATTTT. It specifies CASSLVSGSVDTQYF.

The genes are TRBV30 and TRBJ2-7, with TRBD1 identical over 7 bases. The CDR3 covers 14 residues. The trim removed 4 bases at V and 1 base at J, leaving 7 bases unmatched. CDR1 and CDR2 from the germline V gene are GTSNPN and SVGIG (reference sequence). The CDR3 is CAWMGTAGSYEQYF. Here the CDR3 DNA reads TGTGCCTGGATGGGGACAGCCGGTTCCTACGAGCAGTACTTC.

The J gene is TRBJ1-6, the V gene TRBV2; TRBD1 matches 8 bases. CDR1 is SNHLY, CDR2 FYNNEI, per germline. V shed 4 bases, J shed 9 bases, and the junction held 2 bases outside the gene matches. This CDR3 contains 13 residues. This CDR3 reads CASSGDRGSPLHF. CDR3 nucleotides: TGTGCCAGCAGTGGAGACAGGGGTTCACCCCTCCACTTT.

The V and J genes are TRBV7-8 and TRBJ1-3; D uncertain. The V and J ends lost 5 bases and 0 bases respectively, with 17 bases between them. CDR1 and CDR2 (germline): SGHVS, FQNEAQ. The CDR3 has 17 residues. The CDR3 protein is CASSPEVGSRSGNTIYF. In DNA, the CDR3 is TGTGCCAGCAGCCCAGAGGTCGGCAGCCGCTCTGGAAACACCATATATTTT. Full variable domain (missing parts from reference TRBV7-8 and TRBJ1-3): GAGVSQSPRYKVAKRGQDVALRCDPISGHVSLFWYQQALGQGPEFLTYFQNEAQLDKSGLPSDRFFAERPEGSVSTLKIQRTQQEDSAVYLCASSPEVGSRSGNTIYFGEGSWLTVV.

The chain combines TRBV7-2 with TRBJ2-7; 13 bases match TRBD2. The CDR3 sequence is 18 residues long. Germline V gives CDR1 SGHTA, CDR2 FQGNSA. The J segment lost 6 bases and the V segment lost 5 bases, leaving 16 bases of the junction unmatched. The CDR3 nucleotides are TGTGCCAGCAGCCTAAGACTAGCGGGAGGTTTAGTGTCGGGCGAGCAGTACTTC. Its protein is CASSLRLAGGLVSGEQYF. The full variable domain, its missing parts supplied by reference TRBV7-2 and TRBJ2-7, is GAGVSQSPSNKVTEKGKDVELRCDPISGHTALYWYRQSLGQGLEFLIYFQGNSAPDKSGLPSDRFSAERTGGSVSTLTIQRTQQEDSAVYLCASSLRLAGGLVSGEQYFGPGTRLTVT.

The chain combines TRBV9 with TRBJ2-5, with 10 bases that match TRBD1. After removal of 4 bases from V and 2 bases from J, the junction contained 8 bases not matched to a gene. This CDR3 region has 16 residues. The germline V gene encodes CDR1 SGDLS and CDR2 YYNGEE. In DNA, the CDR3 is TGTGCCAGCAGCTTCCCCGGGACAGGGGAGCAAGAGACCCAGTACTTC. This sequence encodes CASSFPGTGEQETQYF. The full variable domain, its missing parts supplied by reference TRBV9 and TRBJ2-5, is DSGVTQTPKHLITATGQRVTLRCSPRSGDLSVYWYQQSLDQGLQFLIQYYNGEERAKGNILERFSAQQFPDLHSELNLSSLELGDSALYFCASSFPGTGEQETQYFGPGTRLLVL.

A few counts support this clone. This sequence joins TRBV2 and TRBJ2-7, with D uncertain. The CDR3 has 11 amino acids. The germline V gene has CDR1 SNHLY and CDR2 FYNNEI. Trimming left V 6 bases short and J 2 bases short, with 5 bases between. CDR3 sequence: CASRQTYEQYF. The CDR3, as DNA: TGTGCCAGCAGGCAGACCTACGAGCAGTACTTC.

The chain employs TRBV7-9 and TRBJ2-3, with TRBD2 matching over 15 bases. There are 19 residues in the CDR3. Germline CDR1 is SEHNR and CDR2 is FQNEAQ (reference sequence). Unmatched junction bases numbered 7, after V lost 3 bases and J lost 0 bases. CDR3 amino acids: CASSLGLAGGKVSTDTQYF. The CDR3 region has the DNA TGTGCCAGCAGCTTGGGACTAGCGGGGGGCAAAGTCAGCACAGATACGCAGTATTTT.

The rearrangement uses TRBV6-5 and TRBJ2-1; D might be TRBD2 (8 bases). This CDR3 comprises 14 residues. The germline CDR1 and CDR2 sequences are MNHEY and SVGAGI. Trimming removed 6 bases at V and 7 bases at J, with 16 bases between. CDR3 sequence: CASSPGRGRNEQFF. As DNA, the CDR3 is TGTGCCAGCAGCCCCGGGAGGGGGCGGAATGAGCAGTTCTTC.

CDR3 amino acids: CASSYGAVTEAFF. CDR3 DNA sequence: TGTGCCAGCAGTTACGGGGCGGTCACTGAAGCTTTCTTT. The J gene is TRBJ1-1, the V gene TRBV6-5, with D possibly being TRBD1 (5 bases). Germline assignment: CDR1 MNHEY and CDR2 SVGAGI. CDR3 length: 13 residues. V was pared by 2 bases and J by 4 bases, with 8 bases between.

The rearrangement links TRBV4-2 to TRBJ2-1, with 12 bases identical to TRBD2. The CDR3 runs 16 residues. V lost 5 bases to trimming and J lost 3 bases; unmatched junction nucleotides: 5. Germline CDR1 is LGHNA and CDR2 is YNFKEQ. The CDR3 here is CASSSRLAGDYNEQFF. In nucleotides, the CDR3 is TGTGCCAGCAGCTCTCGACTAGCGGGGGACTACAATGAGCAGTTCTTC.

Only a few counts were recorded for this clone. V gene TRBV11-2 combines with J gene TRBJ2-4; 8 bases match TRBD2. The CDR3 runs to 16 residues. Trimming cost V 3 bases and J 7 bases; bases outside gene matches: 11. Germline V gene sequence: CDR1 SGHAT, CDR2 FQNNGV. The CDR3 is CASSFGTSRPTNIQYF. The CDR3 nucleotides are TGTGCCAGCAGCTTCGGGACTAGTCGCCCGACCAACATTCAGTACTTC.

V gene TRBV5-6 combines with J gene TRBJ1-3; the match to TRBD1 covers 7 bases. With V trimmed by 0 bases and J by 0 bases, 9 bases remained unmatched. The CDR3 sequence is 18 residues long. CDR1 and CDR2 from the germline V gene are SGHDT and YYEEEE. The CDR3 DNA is TGTGCCAGCAGCTTGGTCTCCGGACAGGCGAACTCTGGAAACACCATATATTTT. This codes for CASSLVSGQANSGNTIYF.

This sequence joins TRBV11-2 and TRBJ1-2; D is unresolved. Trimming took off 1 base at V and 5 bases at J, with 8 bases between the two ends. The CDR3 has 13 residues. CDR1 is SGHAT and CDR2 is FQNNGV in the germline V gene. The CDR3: CASSLGGSYGYTF. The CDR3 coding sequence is TGTGCCAGCAGCTTAGGCGGGTCGTATGGCTACACCTTC.

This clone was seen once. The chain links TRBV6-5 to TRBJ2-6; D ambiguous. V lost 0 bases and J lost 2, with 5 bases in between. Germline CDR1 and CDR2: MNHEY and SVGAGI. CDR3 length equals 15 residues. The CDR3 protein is CASSYSTTGANVLTF. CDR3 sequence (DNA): TGTGCCAGCAGTTACTCCACTACTGGGGCCAACGTCCTGACTTTC.

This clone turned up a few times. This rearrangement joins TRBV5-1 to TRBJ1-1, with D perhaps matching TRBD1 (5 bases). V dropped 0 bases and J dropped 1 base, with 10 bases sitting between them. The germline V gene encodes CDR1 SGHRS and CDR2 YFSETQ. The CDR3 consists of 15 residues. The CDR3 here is CASSLVGGTNTEAFF. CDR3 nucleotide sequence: TGCGCCAGCAGCTTGGTTGGGGGGACGAACACTGAAGCTTTCTTT.

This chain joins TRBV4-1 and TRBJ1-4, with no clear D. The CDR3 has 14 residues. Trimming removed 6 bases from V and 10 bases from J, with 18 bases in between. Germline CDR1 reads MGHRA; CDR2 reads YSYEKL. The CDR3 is CASRGGGLIGKLFF. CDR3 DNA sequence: TGCGCCAGCAGGGGAGGCGGTTTAATTGGAAAACTGTTTTTT.

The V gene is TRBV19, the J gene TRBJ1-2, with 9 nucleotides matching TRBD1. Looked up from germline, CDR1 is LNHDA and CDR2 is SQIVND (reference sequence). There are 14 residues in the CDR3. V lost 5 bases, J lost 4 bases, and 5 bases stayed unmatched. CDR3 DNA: TGTGCCAGTAGTCCCGGGACAGGGTTCTATGGCTACACCTTC. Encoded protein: CASSPGTGFYGYTF.